These T cell receptor beta chains were read from a single sample in a study of blood T cells in healthy people across ages. TCRdb reanalysed the 5' RACE reads using MiXCR and keeps one entry per CDR3 protein. The sample lists about 1 million distinct CDR3 sequences; around 45% were seen once. Sequencing was done on a sample of blood. The receptors derive from a woman aged 55-75 years in good health. The CDR3 runs from the conserved cysteine through the conserved F or W. The D gene is left open where the match is weak. Some rows mark clone size as missing; the rest say once, few, many or name a class of expanded clone.

abundance	v_gene	j_gene	d_gene	CDR3nt	CDR3aa
few	TRBV7-2	TRBJ2-7	.	TGTGCCGGTTCGCTCCTCGGGCCGACCTACGAGCAGTACTTC	CAGSLLGPTYEQYF
.	TRBV4-2	TRBJ2-5	.	TGTGCCAGCAGCCCAGGGGCAGGGGATCTGAAGACCCAGTACTTC	CASSPGAGDLKTQYF
.	TRBV7-8	TRBJ2-5	.	TGTGCCAGCAGCAGCCGAATGACGGAAGAGACCCAGTACTTC	CASSSRMTEETQYF
.	TRBV4-2	TRBJ2-1	.	TGTGCCAGCAGCTCCATAAGACTTGGTCACAATGAGCAGTTCTTC	CASSSIRLGHNEQFF
.	TRBV6-2/TRBV6-3	TRBJ2-7	.	TGTGCCAGCAGTGGGCACAGCGCCTACGAGCAGTACTTC	CASSGHSAYEQYF
.	TRBV6-5	TRBJ2-3	.	TGTGCCAGCAGTTACTCGACGGCCCCTACAGATACGCAGTATTTT	CASSYSTAPTDTQYF
.	TRBV20-1	TRBJ2-7	TRBD2	TGCGGAGGCTATAGCGGGAGTAAATACGAGCAGTACTTC	CGGYSGSKYEQYF
.	TRBV6-1	TRBJ2-7	.	TGTGCCAGCACCTATTCAGGCCCTTCCTACGAGCAGTACTTC	CASTYSGPSYEQYF
.	TRBV5-1	TRBJ2-5	.	TGCGCCAGCAGCTTAATTTCTAGTGAAGAGACCCAGTACTTC	CASSLISSEETQYF
few	TRBV2	TRBJ2-5	.	TGTGCCAGCAGTTCAGGGATTGGGGAGACCCAGTACTTC	CASSSGIGETQYF
few	TRBV7-6	TRBJ2-4	TRBD2	TGTGCCAGCAGCTTTCGGGGGGAGGGGGCCAAAAACATTCAGTACTTC	CASSFRGEGAKNIQYF
.	TRBV20-1	TRBJ2-3	.	TGCAGTGCTGACTCCGGGATCACGGATACGCAGTATTTT	CSADSGITDTQYF
.	TRBV7-8	TRBJ2-5	TRBD2	TGTGCCAGCAGCTTAGCGCTCGGGGGGTTGGGAGAGACCCAGTACTTC	CASSLALGGLGETQYF
.	TRBV4-1	TRBJ1-4	.	TGCGCCAGCAGCCAAGAAGCAACTAATGAAAAACTGTTTTTT	CASSQEATNEKLFF